This T cell receptor (beta chain) was obtained from a study of blood T cell repertoires in COVID-19. Data came from immunoSEQ multiplex PCR; TCRdb stores just in-frame clones and leaves some out. The repertoire holds just over 70,000 clones, with 80% as singletons. V lost 2 bases and J lost 3; bases outside the gene matches: 5. Germline V gives CDR1 SGHVS, CDR2 FQNEAQ. CDR3 length equals 17 residues. The specimen sequenced was peripheral blood. V is TRBV7-8 and J is TRBJ2-6; 9 nucleotides line up with TRBD2. This TCR was sampled from a man between 65 and 85 years old who had recovered from COVID-19. CDR3 residues: CASSLRLAGSGANVLTF. In nucleotides, the CDR3 is TGTGCCAGCAGCTTACGGCTAGCGGGAAGTGGGGCCAACGTCCTGACTTTC.